The 23 T cell receptor beta chains listed next were all sequenced from one sample in a study of radiotherapy plus CTLA-4 blockade in lung cancer. TCRdb's table, derived via immunoSEQ multiplex PCR, lists solely in-frame clones and lacks some. The data show about 88,000 clones, with about two thirds seen just once and around 15% held by the top ten. The starting material was peripheral blood, obtained from a patient treated with radiotherapy plus ipilimumab. These receptors all come from a human donor with non-small cell lung cancer that progressed on radiotherapy plus ipilimumab.

J is TRBJ1-1 and V is TRBV5-6; D unresolved. CDR3 length: 14 residues. The V and J ends lost 4 bases and 5 bases respectively, with 15 bases between them. Per germline, CDR1 SGHDT and CDR2 YYEEEE. The CDR3 DNA is TGTGCCAGCAGCGGAAAGGAGGATTTGACTGAAGCTTTCTTT. As protein: CASSGKEDLTEAFF.

J is TRBJ2-1 and V is TRBV11-2, with 9 bases that match TRBD1. The ends lost 4 bases at V and 3 bases at J; junction bases unmatched: 4. Germline V lookup: CDR1 SGHAT, CDR2 FQNNGV. This CDR3 is 15 amino acids long. The CDR3 loop reads CASSSQGARYNEQFF. The CDR3 DNA is TGTGCCAGCAGCTCACAGGGGGCTCGCTACAATGAGCAGTTCTTC.

The V gene is TRBV11-2, the J gene TRBJ1-4, with 10 nucleotides matching TRBD1. Germline V gives CDR1 SGHAT, CDR2 FQNNGV. Losses at the gene ends were 1 base for V and 7 bases for J; bases not matched to a gene: 3. The CDR3 extends over 15 amino acids. CDR3 loop: CASSLAGQGVEKLFF. The CDR3 DNA reads as TGTGCCAGCAGCTTAGCTGGACAGGGGGTTGAAAAACTGTTTTTT.

This clone showed up just a few times. J is TRBJ2-3 and V is TRBV7-3; TRBD2 aligns across 14 bases. V shed 5 bases, J shed 5 bases, and the junction held 6 bases outside the gene matches. Germline CDR1 SGHTA, CDR2 FQGTGA. The CDR3 length is 16 residues. In DNA, the CDR3 is TGTGCCAGCAGCGGGGCCGGGACTAGCGGGAGAGATACGCAGTATTTT. Translation gives CASSGAGTSGRDTQYF.

The chain carries TRBV5-4 and TRBJ1-2, with D possibly being TRBD1 (5 bases). Trimming pared 0 bases from V and 5 bases from J, leaving 14 bases between. CDR1 and CDR2 (germline): SGHNT, YYREEE (reference sequence). This CDR3 spans 15 amino acids. The chain's CDR3 is CASSLVGDSPYGYTF. Written as DNA, the CDR3 is TGTGCCAGCAGCTTGGTGGGTGACAGTCCTTATGGCTACACCTTC.

The chain carries TRBV15 and TRBJ2-7; D gene uncertain. Trimming pared 0 bases from V and 0 bases from J, leaving 6 bases between. The CDR3 covers 14 residues. Germline lookup yields CDR1 LNHNV and CDR2 YYDKDF (reference sequence). For the CDR3, the DNA is TGTGCCACCAGCAGAGAAAGGGACTCCTACGAGCAGTACTTC. Protein: CATSRERDSYEQYF.

This clone was picked up many times. This rearrangement joins TRBV7-9 to TRBJ2-1; no definite D call. V lost 4 bases to trimming and J lost 12 bases, with 13 bases between them. Germline V gives CDR1 SEHNR, CDR2 FQNEAQ (reference sequence). The CDR3 consists of 12 residues. The CDR3 loop reads CASSSLHLGQFF. In nucleotides, the CDR3 is TGTGCCAGCAGCTCTCTACATCTAGGGCAGTTCTTC.

V usage is TRBV28 and J usage is TRBJ2-7; D not certain. The CDR3 covers 14 residues. V shed 2 bases and J shed 5 bases, with 13 bases lying between them. The germline V gene encodes CDR1 MDHEN and CDR2 SYDVKM. The CDR3 DNA is TGTGCCAGCAGTTTAGACACCCCCTTAGACGAGCAGTACTTC. This codes for CASSLDTPLDEQYF.

V usage is TRBV9 and J usage is TRBJ2-7, with 8 positions matching TRBD1. The CDR3 sequence is 14 residues long. V dropped 7 bases and J dropped 4; count of bases not matched to a gene: 10. Germline lookup yields CDR1 SGDLS and CDR2 YYNGEE. The CDR3 DNA sequence: TGTGCCAGCTCTTACGGACAGGGTGGTTACGAGCAGTACTTC. This encodes CASSYGQGGYEQYF.

V usage is TRBV11-3 and J usage is TRBJ1-1, with D unresolved. The CDR3 is 13 residues long. V was trimmed by 0 bases and J by 4 bases, leaving 6 bases between them. Germline values: CDR1 SGHNT, CDR2 YENEEA. CDR3 sequence reads: CASSLEGSTEAFF. DNA for the CDR3: TGTGCCAGCAGCTTAGAAGGTAGCACTGAAGCTTTCTTT.

This chain uses TRBV11-2 with TRBJ2-3; D gene ambiguous. Trimming pared 0 bases from V and 0 bases from J, leaving 10 bases between. Germline-derived CDR1 and CDR2 are SGHAT and FQNNGV. The CDR3 loop spans 16 amino acids. DNA of the CDR3: TGTGCCAGCAGCTTAGATTACGCCACTAGCACAGATACGCAGTATTTT. It codes for CASSLDYATSTDTQYF.

The chain combines TRBV2 with TRBJ2-3, with 7 bases identical to TRBD2. Trimming cost V 4 bases and J 6 bases; bases outside gene matches: 4. This CDR3 is 13 amino acids long. The germline CDR1 and CDR2 sequences are SNHLY and FYNNEI. The DNA of the CDR3 is TGTGCCAGCAGTGGGGAGGGCCACGATACGCAGTATTTT. Protein: CASSGEGHDTQYF.

Note on this clone: Different DNA sequences within this sample yield the same CDR3. V usage is TRBV11-3 and J usage is TRBJ2-1, with D tentatively TRBD1 or TRBD2 (5 bases each). This CDR3 has 13 amino acids. Trimming took 1 base from V and 9 from J, leaving 10 bases between them. CDR1 SGHNT and CDR2 YENEEA come from the germline V gene. This CDR3 is CASSLVGGGEQFF. CDR3 nucleotides: TGTGCCAGCAGCTTAGTTGGGGGTGGTGAGCAGTTCTTC.

This clone was seen a few times. The chain has TRBV5-1 and TRBJ2-5; D remains unclear. There are 13 residues in the CDR3. Per germline, CDR1 SGHRS and CDR2 YFSETQ. V lost 0 bases to trimming and J lost 0 bases, with 3 bases between them. In nucleotides, the CDR3 is TGCGCCAGCAGCTTGGGCGACCAAGAGACCCAGTACTTC. It translates to CASSLGDQETQYF.

CDR3 DNA: TGCGCCAGCAGCTTGGTCGGGGGGGCCTTTAACTATGGCTACACCTTC. This codes for CASSLVGGAFNYGYTF. The V and J genes are TRBV5-1 and TRBJ1-2; tentatively, D is TRBD1 (6 bases). V was pared by 0 bases and J by 1 base, with 13 bases between. The CDR3 consists of 16 residues. The V gene's germline CDR1 is SGHRS and CDR2 YFSETQ.

This clone was found a few times. The V call is TRBV6-5, the J call TRBJ2-1; perhaps TRBD2 as D (5 bases). Germline lookup yields CDR1 MNHEY and CDR2 SVGAGI. Trimming removed 0 bases at V and 9 bases at J, with 15 bases between. The CDR3 consists of 15 residues. The CDR3 loop reads CASSYSGSGLGEQFF. CDR3 nucleotides: TGTGCCAGCAGTTACTCGGGGAGTGGTTTGGGTGAGCAGTTCTTC.

This chain links TRBV7-8 with TRBJ2-7; D may match TRBD1 or TRBD2 (5 bases each). The CDR3 contains 16 residues. V shed 3 bases and J shed 5 bases, with 20 bases lying between them. The germline CDR1 and CDR2 sequences are SGHVS and FQNEAQ. The CDR3 DNA is TGTGCCAGCAGCTTCGTCCCCGGGACCGGCCATCACGAGCAGTACTTC. Translating gives CASSFVPGTGHHEQYF.

This chain joins TRBV7-8 and TRBJ1-2; 9 bases match TRBD1. The CDR3 extends over 15 amino acids. The V segment lost 6 bases and the J segment 8 bases; nucleotides outside the gene matches: 13. The germline CDR1 and CDR2 sequences are SGHVS and FQNEAQ. The CDR3 region has the DNA TGTGCCAGCAGACCGGGGACAGGGCGTGTTGGCGGCTACACCTTC. Encoded protein: CASRPGTGRVGGYTF.

The gene calls are TRBV7-3 and TRBJ2-5; D remains ambiguous. The V end was cut by 4 bases, the J end by 3 bases, with 9 bases between. Germline values: CDR1 SGHTA, CDR2 FQGTGA. This CDR3 comprises 13 residues. In nucleotides, the CDR3 is TGTGCCAGCAGCTCATCCAATGAAGAGACCCAGTACTTC. Its protein is CASSSSNEETQYF.

The V call is TRBV6-6, the J call TRBJ1-4; D gene unclear. Deletions cut 2 bases from V and 2 bases from J, with 9 bases between. The CDR3 covers 15 residues. Germline CDR1 is MNHNY and CDR2 is SVGAGI (reference sequence). As DNA, the CDR3 is TGTGCCAGCAGTTACCTTGGAGTCACTAATGAAAAACTGTTTTTT. Translating gives CASSYLGVTNEKLFF.

The V and J genes are TRBV6-1 and TRBJ1-6, with D perhaps TRBD1 (5 bases). The germline V and J ends were trimmed by 8 bases and 7 bases, with 12 bases remaining between them. The CDR3 length is 13 residues. The germline V gene encodes CDR1 MNHNS and CDR2 SASEGT. DNA of the CDR3: TGTGCCAGCGAGAGACAGTGGAATTCACCCCTCCACTTT. Residues: CASERQWNSPLHF.

This CDR3 reads CASSLRPPGQGPLEQYF. CDR3 bases: TGTGCCAGCAGCTTACGGCCGCCGGGACAGGGGCCCCTCGAGCAGTACTTC. The chain joins TRBV7-6 to TRBJ2-7; the match to TRBD1 covers 10 bases. Germline lookup yields CDR1 SGHVS and CDR2 FNYEAQ. The V gene end was trimmed by 2 bases and the J gene end by 6 bases; junction bases not matched to a gene: 13. The length of the CDR3 is 17 residues.

The chain employs TRBV10-3 and TRBJ2-5; 8 bases agree with TRBD2. This CDR3 has 15 amino acids. Germline V lookup: CDR1 ENHRY, CDR2 SYGVKD. V shed 2 bases, J shed 2 bases, and the junction held 4 bases outside the gene matches. CDR3 DNA: TGTGCCATCAGTGAGACGGGAGGGGGGCAAGAGACCCAGTACTTC. This translates into CAISETGGGQETQYF.